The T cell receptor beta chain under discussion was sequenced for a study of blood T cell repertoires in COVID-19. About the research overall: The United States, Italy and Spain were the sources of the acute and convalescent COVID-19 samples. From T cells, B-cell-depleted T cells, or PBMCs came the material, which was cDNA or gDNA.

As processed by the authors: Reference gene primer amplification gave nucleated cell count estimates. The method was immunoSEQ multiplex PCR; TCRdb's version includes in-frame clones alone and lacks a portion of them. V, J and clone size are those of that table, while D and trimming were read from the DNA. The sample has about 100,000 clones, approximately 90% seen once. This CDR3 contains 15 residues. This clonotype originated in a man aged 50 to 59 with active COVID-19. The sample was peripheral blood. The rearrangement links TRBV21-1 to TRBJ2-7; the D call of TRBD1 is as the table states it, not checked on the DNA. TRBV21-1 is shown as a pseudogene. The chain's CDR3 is CASSKVFWGGYEQYV. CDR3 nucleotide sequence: TGTGCCAGCAGCAAAGTTTTCTGGGGCGGCTACGAGCAGTACGTC.